This T cell receptor (beta chain) is from a study of T cells after yellow fever vaccination. About the research overall: SMART-Seq v4 Ultra Low Input prepared the low-cell-number fractions.

Making TCR cDNA involved 5'RACE template switching, which added UMIs and a universal primer site. TCRdb re-called the 5' RACE reads through MiXCR, storing one row per CDR3 protein. The top ten hold 11% to 15% of the sample, which has some 500,000 distinct CDR3 sequences, roughly 13% seen once. The material sequenced was PBMCs, taken on the day of the yellow fever booster vaccination. This TCR was sampled from a man aged 30 to 39 who received the YFV17D yellow fever vaccine.

The CDR3 loop reads CASSDAHRDFDRRRILPTDTQYF. The CDR3 DNA is TGTGCCAGCAGCGACGCGCACCGGGACTTTGACCGTAGGAGAATACTACCCACAGATACGCAGTATTTT. The rearrangement joins TRBV12-1 to TRBJ2-3; the table's D call TRBD2 went unverified against the DNA. TRBV12-1 is deemed a pseudogene. The CDR3 runs to 23 residues.